This TCR beta chain emerged from a study of CD8 T cells in Susac syndrome. The V gene end was trimmed by 5 bases and the J gene end by 7 bases; junction bases not matched to a gene: 5. Germline lookup yields CDR1 DFQATT and CDR2 SNEGSKA (reference sequence). The CDR3 covers 12 residues. The RNA, about 0.5 to 1 ug, was put through reverse transcription using random hexamers. Coverage of TCR beta CDR3 amplification by immunoSEQ multiplex PCR extended to 54 Vbeta and 13 Jbeta. TCRdb used MiXCR to reprocess the immunoSEQ multiplex PCR reads, holding one entry per CDR3 protein. The top ten clones hold approximately 0.1% of a sample with 150,000 to 200,000 distinct CDR3 sequences, almost 96% of them seen once.

The sequence was collected from a human donor with Susac syndrome. The chain links TRBV20-1 to TRBJ1-1, with 9 bases that match TRBD1. The sequenced material came from CD4+ T cells from PBMCs. Written as DNA, the CDR3 is TGCAGTGCTCGACAGGGGGAAAGTGAAGCTTTCTTT. Its protein product is CSARQGESEAFF.